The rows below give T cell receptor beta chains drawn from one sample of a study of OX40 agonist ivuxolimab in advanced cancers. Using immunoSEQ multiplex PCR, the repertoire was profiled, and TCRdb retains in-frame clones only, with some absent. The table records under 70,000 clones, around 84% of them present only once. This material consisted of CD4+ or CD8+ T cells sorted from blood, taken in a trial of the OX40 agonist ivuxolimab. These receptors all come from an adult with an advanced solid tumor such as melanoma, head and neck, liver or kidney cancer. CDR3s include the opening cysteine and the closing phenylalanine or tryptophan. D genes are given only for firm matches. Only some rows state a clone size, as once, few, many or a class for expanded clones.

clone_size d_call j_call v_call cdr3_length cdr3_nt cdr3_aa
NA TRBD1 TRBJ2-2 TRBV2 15 TGTGCCCGGGACAGGGGGCGATCACACACCGGGGAGCTGTTTTTT CARDRGRSHTGELFF
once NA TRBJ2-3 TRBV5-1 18 TGCGCCAGCAGCTTGGAGGTAGGTCAGGGGCTAATCACAGATACGCAGTATTTT CASSLEVGQGLITDTQYF
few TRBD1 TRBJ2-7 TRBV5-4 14 TGTGCCAGCAGTCCCGGGACAGGGGGACGCGAGCAGTACTTC CASSPGTGGREQYF
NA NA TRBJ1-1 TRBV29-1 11 TGCAGCGTTGAGGAGGGGGCTGAAGCTTTCTTT CSVEEGAEAFF
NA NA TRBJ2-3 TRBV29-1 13 TGCAGCGGCAAGCTACCTAGCACAGATACGCAGTATTTT CSGKLPSTDTQYF
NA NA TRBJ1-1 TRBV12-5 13 TGTGCTAGTGCCCCCCGAGGGGGCACTGAAGCTTTCTTT CASAPRGGTEAFF
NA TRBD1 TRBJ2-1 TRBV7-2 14 TGTGCCAGCAGCCGCCGCAGGGGGCAGAATGAGCAGTTCTTC CASSRRRGQNEQFF
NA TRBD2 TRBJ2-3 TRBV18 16 TGTGCCAGCTCACCTCGTAGCGGGAGAGACACAGATACGCAGTATTTT CASSPRSGRDTDTQYF
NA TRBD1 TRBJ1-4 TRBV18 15 TGTGCCAGCTCACCCGGACAGGGTGCCGAGGGAAAACTGTTTTTT CASSPGQGAEGKLFF
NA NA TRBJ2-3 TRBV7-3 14 TGTGCCAGCAGCTTAAGAGTAGCCCCAGATACGCAGTATTTT CASSLRVAPDTQYF
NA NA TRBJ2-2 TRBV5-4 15 TGTGCCAGCAGCAGCTCCGGGACAACCGGCGGGGAGCTGTTTTTT CASSSSGTTGGELFF
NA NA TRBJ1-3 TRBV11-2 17 TGTGCCAGCAGCTTGTCAGGCGCCTTGAGGGCTGGAAACACCATATATTTT CASSLSGALRAGNTIYF
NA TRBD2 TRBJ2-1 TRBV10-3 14 TGTGCCATCAGTGAGGGCGGGGGGAAGATTGAGCAGTTCTTC CAISEGGGKIEQFF
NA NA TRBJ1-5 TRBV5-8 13 TGTGCCAGCAGCCACCAGAGGGACCAGCCCCAGCATTTT CASSHQRDQPQHF
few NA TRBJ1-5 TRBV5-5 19 TGTGCCAGCAGCCTGGATCGGGGTTCCGGGTTTACACCAAATCAGCCCCAGCATTTT CASSLDRGSGFTPNQPQHF
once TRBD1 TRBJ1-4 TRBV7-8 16 TGTGCCAGCAGCTTTCGATACAGGGGGGATAATGAAAAACTGTTTTTT CASSFRYRGDNEKLFF
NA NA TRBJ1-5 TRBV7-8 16 TGTGCCAGCAGCTCAAGGGGGGGGGATAGCAATCAGCCCCAGCATTTT CASSSRGGDSNQPQHF
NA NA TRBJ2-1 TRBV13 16 TGTGCCAGCAGCACCGGACGAGGGAAACCCTACAATGAGCAGTTCTTC CASSTGRGKPYNEQFF
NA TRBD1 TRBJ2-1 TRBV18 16 TGTGCCAGCTCACCACGTGGGACAGGGGGCGCGAATGAGCAGTTCTTC CASSPRGTGGANEQFF
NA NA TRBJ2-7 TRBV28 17 TGTGCCAGCAGTTTATCGGAGGGGGGACGGTGGACCTACGAGCAGTACTTC CASSLSEGGRWTYEQYF
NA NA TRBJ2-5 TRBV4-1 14 TGCGCCAGCAGCCAAGGGGGGACGTTCGAGACCCAGTACTTC CASSQGGTFETQYF
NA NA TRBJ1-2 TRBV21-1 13 TGTGCCAGTTCGAGGGACAGGGGTTATGGCTACACCTTC CASSRDRGYGYTF
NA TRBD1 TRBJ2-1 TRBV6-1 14 TGTGCCACCGAGACGGGACAGTCCTACAATGAGCAGTTCTTC CATETGQSYNEQFF
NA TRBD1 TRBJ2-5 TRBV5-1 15 TGCGCCAGCAGCTCGGGACAGGGGGGCGTAGAGACCCAGTACTTC CASSSGQGGVETQYF
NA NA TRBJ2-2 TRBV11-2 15 TGTGCCAGCAGCTCGACGGCAGGGTTAACCGGGGAGCTGTTTTTT CASSSTAGLTGELFF
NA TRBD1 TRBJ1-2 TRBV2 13 TGTGCCAGCACCCGGGACAGGGACCATGGCTACACCTTC CASTRDRDHGYTF
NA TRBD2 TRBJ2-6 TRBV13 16 TGTGCCAGCAGTCCTAGCGGGAGGTCTGGGGCCAACGTCCTGACTTTC CASSPSGRSGANVLTF